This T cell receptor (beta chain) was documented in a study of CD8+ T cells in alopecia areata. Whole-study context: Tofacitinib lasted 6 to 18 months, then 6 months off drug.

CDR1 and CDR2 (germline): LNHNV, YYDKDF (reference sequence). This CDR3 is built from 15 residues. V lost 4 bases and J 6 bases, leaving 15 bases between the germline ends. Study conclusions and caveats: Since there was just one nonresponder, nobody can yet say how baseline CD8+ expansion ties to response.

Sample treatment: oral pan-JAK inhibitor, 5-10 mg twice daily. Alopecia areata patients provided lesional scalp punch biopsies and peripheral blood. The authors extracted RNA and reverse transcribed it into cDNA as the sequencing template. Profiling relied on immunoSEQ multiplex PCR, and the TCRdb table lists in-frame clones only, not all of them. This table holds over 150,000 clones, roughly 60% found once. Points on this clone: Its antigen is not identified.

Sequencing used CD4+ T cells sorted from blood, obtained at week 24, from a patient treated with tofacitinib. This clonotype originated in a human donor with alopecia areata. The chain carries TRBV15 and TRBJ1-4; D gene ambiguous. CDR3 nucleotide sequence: TGTGCCACCAGCAAGGATCCGGACGGACATGAAAAACTGTTTTTT. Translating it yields CATSKDPDGHEKLFF.